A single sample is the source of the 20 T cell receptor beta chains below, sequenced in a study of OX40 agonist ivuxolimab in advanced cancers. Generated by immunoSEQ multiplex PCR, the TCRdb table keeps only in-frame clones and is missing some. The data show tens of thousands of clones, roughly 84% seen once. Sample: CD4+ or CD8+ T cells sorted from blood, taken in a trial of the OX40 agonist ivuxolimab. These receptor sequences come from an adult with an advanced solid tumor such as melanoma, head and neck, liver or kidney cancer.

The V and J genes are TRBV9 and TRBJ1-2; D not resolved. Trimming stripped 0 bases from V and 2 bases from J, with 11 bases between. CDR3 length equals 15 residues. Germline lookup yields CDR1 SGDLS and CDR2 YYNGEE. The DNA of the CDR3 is TGTGCCAGCAGCGTAGCGGCAGCAGGAAACTATGGCTACACCTTC. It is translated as CASSVAAAGNYGYTF.

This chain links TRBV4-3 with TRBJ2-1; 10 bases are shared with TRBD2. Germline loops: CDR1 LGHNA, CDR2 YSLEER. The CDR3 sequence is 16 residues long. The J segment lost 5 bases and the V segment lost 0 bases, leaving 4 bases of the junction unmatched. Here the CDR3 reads CASSQDGTSGDNEQFF. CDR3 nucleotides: TGCGCCAGCAGCCAAGATGGCACTAGCGGGGACAATGAGCAGTTCTTC.

CDR3 DNA: TGTGCCAGCAGTGAACAGCCTAGCGGGAGGACCTACGAGCAGTACTTC. Amino acid sequence: CASSEQPSGRTYEQYF. V gene TRBV6-1 combines with J gene TRBJ2-7, with 11 bases fitting TRBD2. V was clipped by 2 bases and J by 2 bases; unmatched bases: 5. Germline V gene sequence: CDR1 MNHNS, CDR2 SASEGT. The CDR3 extends over 16 amino acids.

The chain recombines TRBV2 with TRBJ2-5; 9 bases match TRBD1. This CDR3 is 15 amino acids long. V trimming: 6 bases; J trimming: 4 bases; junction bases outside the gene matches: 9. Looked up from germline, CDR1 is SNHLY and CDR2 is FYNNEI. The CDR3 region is CASSLGAGQGETQYF. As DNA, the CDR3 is TGTGCCAGCAGCTTAGGGGCGGGACAGGGAGAGACCCAGTACTTC.

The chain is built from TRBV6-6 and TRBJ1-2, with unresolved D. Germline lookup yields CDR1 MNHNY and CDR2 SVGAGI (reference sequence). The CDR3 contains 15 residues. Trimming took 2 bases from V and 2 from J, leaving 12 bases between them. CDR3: CASSYASGRNYGYTF. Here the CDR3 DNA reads TGTGCCAGCAGTTACGCCTCCGGGAGAAACTATGGCTACACCTTC.

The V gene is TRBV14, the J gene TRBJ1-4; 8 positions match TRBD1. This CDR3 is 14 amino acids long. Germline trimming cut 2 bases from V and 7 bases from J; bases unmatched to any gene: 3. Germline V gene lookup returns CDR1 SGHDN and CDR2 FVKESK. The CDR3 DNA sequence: TGTGCCAGCAGCCAACAGGGGGCAGGTGAAAAACTGTTTTTT. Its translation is CASSQQGAGEKLFF.

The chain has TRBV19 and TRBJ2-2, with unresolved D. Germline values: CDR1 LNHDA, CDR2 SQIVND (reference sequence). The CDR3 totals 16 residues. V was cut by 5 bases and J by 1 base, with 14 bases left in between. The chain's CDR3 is CASSPAKPGNTGELFF. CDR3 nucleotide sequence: TGTGCCAGTAGTCCCGCGAAACCGGGGAACACCGGGGAGCTGTTTTTT.

The CDR3 nucleotides are TGTGCCAGCAGCTTAGTTGTTTTAGTATTGGCCAAAAACATTCAGTACTTC. This translates into CASSLVVLVLAKNIQYF. The chain employs TRBV11-2 and TRBJ2-4; no clear D gene. V dropped 1 base and J dropped 1 base, with 14 bases sitting between them. The CDR3 covers 17 residues. CDR1 SGHAT and CDR2 FQNNGV come from the germline V gene.

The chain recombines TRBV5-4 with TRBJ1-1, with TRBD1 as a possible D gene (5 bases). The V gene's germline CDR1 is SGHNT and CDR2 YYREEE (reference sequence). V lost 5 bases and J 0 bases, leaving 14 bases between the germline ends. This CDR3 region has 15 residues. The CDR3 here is CASSLGVAMNTEAFF. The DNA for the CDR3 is TGTGCCAGCAGTCTAGGGGTCGCGATGAACACTGAAGCTTTCTTT.

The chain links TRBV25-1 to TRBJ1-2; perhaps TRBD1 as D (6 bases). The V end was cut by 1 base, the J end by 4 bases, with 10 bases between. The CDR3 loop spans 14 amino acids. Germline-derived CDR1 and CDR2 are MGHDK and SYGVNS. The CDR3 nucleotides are TGTGCCAGCAGTGAATGGGGCAGGGGCTATGGCTACACCTTC. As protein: CASSEWGRGYGYTF.

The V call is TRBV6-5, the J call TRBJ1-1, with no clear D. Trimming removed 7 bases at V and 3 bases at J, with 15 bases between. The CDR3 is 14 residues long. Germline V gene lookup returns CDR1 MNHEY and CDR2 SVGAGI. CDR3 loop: CASTLGGFYTEAFF. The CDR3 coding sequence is TGTGCCAGCACCTTGGGAGGTTTCTACACTGAAGCTTTCTTT.

The CDR3 here is CASLSPGQGSFEQFF. The CDR3, as DNA: TGTGCCAGCCTAAGTCCGGGACAGGGAAGTTTTGAGCAGTTCTTC. The V gene is TRBV7-9, the J gene TRBJ2-1; 9 bases map to TRBD1. The V gene end was trimmed by 8 bases and the J gene end by 9 bases; junction bases not matched to a gene: 14. The germline V gene has CDR1 SEHNR and CDR2 FQNEAQ (reference sequence). The CDR3 runs to 15 residues.

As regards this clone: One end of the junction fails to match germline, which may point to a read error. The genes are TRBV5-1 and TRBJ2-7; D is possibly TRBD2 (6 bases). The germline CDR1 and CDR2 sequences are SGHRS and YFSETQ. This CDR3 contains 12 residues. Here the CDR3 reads CASSRGDSDVRF. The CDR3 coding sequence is TGCGCCAGCAGCCGTGGGGACTCCGATGTACGGTTC.

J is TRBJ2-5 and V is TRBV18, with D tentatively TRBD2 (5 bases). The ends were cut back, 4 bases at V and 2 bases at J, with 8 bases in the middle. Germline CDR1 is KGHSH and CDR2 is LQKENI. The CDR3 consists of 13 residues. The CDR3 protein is CASSRTAQETQYF. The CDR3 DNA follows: TGTGCCAGCTCACGGACTGCACAAGAGACCCAGTACTTC.

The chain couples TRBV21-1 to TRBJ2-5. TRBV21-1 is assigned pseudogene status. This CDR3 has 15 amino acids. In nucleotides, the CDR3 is TGTGCCAGCAGCATATCTCTTGGGGGAGAAGAGACCCAGTACTTC. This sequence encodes CASSISLGGEETQYF.

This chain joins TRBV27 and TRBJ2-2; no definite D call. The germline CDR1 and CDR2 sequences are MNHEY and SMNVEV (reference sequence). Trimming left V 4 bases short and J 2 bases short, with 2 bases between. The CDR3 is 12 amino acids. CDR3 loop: CASSSNTGELFF. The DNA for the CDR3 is TGTGCCAGCAGTTCTAACACCGGGGAGCTGTTTTTT.

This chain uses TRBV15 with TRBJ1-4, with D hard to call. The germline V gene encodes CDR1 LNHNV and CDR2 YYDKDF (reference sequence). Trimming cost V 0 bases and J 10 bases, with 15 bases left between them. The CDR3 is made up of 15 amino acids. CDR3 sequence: CATSRDSTEAGKLFF. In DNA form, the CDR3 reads TGTGCCACCAGCAGAGATTCCACGGAAGCTGGAAAACTGTTTTTT.

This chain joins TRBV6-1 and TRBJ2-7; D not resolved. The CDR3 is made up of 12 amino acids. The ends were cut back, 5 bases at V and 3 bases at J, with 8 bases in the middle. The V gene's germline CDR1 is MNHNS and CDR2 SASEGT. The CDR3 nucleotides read TGTGCCAGCAGTTCTCGACGCTACGAGCAGTACTTC. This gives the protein CASSSRRYEQYF.

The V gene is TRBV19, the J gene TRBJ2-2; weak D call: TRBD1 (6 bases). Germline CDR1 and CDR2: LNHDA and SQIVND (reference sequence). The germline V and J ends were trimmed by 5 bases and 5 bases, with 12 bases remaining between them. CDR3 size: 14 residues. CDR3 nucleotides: TGTGCCAGTAGTCCGAACAGGGAAACCGGGGAGCTGTTTTTT. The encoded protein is CASSPNRETGELFF.

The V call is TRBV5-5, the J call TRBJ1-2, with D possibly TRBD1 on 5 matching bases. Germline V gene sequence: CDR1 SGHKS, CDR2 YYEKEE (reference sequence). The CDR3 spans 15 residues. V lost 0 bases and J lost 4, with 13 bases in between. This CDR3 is CASSLAGGAFYGYTF. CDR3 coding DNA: TGTGCCAGCAGCTTGGCGGGGGGAGCGTTCTATGGCTACACCTTC.